This T cell receptor (beta chain) was identified during a study of T cell responses to AZD1222 COVID-19 vaccine. The study, taken as a whole, reports: Recipients of two AZD1222 doses showed rising Spike-specific TCR breadth and depth.

About this clone itself: The antigen remains unidentified.

With V trimmed by 5 bases and J by 3 bases, 6 bases remained unmatched. CDR3 size: 16 residues. Germline V CDR1 and CDR2: LNHDA, SQIVND (reference sequence). Sequencing used immunoSEQ multiplex PCR; TCRdb keeps in-frame clones, though not all of them. The table includes 90,000 to 120,000 clones, 70% to 90% detected once. This TCR came from an adult who received the AZD1222 COVID-19 vaccine. The specimen was peripheral blood, collected 28 days after the second AZD1222 dose. The chain uses TRBV19 and TRBJ2-3, with 12 bases that match TRBD2. CDR3 coding DNA: TGTGCCAGTAGTCTCGGACTAGCGGGGAGGACAGATACGCAGTATTTT. It yields the protein CASSLGLAGRTDTQYF.